Below, 2 T cell receptor beta chains from the same sample are listed, as sequenced in a study of identical twins. TCRdb redid the calling of the 5' RACE reads with MiXCR, one entry per CDR3 protein. This table has over 200,000 distinct CDR3 sequences, 6.5% appearing once. These same data were also listed under a study on T cells expressing NK-cell markers.

Sequenced: CD8+ T cells sorted from blood. The source is a woman aged 18-29 years in good health.

This sequence joins TRBV9 and TRBJ2-1; TRBD1 might be the D (6 bases). Germline-derived CDR1 and CDR2 are SGDLS and YYNGEE. Trimming left V 5 bases short and J 5 bases short, with 11 bases between. The CDR3 has 13 residues. CDR3 loop: CASRGTHNNEQFF. Here the CDR3 DNA reads TGTGCCAGCAGAGGGACACATAACAATGAGCAGTTCTTC.

There are many counts of this clonotype. The chain has TRBV12-3 or TRBV12-4 and TRBJ1-1; no reliable D call. V was shortened by 2 bases and J by 1 base, with 5 bases between the two germline ends. CDR3 length: 13 residues. CDR3 amino acids: CASSLWENTEAFF. The CDR3 DNA reads TGTGCCAGCAGTTTATGGGAGAACACTGAAGCTTTCTTT.